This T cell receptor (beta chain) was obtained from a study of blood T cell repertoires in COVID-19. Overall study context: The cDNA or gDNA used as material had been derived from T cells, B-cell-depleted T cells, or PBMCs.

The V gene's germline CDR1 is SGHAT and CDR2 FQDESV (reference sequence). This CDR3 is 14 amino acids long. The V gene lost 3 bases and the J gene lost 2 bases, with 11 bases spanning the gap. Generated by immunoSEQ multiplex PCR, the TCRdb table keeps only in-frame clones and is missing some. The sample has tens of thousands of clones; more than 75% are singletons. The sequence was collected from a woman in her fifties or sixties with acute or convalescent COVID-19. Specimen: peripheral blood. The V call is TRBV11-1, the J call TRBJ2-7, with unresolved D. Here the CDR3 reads CASSFLLTPYEQYF. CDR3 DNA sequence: TGTGCCAGCAGCTTTCTACTAACCCCCTACGAGCAGTACTTC.